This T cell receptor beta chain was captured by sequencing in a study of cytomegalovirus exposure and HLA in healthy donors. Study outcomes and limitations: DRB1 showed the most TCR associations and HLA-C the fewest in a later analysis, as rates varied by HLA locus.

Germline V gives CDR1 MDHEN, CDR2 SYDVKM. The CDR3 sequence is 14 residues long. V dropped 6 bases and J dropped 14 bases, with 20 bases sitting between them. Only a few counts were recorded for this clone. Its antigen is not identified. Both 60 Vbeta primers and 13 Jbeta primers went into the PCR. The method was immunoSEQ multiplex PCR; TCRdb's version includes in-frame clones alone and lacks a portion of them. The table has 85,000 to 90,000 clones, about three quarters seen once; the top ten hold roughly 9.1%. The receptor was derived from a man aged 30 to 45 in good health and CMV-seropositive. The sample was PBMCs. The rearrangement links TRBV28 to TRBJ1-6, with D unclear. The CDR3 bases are TGTGCCAGCAGCCCAGGACGCCGGGGAAGGTCCCTCCACTTT. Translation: CASSPGRRGRSLHF. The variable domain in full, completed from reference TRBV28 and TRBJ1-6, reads DVKVTQSSRYLVKRTGEKVFLECVQDMDHENMFWYRQDPGLGLRLIYFSYDVKMKEKGDIPEGYSVSREKKERFSLILESASTNQTSMYLCASSPGRRGRSLHFGNGTRLTVT.